Listed below are T cell receptor beta chains from one sample, sequenced in a study of T-cell memory formation after mild COVID-19. TCRdb independently ran MiXCR on the 5' RACE reads; one entry per CDR3 protein. This table holds hundreds of thousands of distinct CDR3 sequences, 25% found once. The sequencing input was PBMCs or a T cell subset sorted from them (not recorded which). These receptors were collected from an adult woman who had mild COVID-19 (a few samples of this study predate the infection). Cell type and time point are not known. Each CDR3 is given with its conserved first and last residue. The D gene is left open where the match is weak. The size of a clone is reported for some rows only, either as once, few or many, or as a class for expanded clones.

j_call d_call clone_size v_call cdr3_nt cdr3_aa
TRBJ1-2 . few TRBV5-1 TGCGCCAGCAGCTTGGCCGGCCAGTTCTATGGCTACACCTTC CASSLAGQFYGYTF
TRBJ2-7 . few TRBV19 TGTGCCAGTAGTATAAGTCGCGACTATGGCGAGCAGTACTTC CASSISRDYGEQYF
TRBJ2-5 . . TRBV5-6 TGTGCCAGCAGCTTGGCAGGAGGCATAGAGACCCAGTACTTC CASSLAGGIETQYF
TRBJ2-7 . . TRBV20-1 TGCAGTGCCCTATGGCCGGGCTCCTACGAGCAGTACTTC CSALWPGSYEQYF
TRBJ1-2 . few TRBV20-1 TGCAGTGCTAGAACTGGGTACCCTAACTATGGCTACACCTTC CSARTGYPNYGYTF
TRBJ1-4 . few TRBV5-1 TGCGCCAGCAGCCCGGACAGTCCTAATGAAAAACTGTTTTTT CASSPDSPNEKLFF
TRBJ2-2 TRBD1 few TRBV6-2/TRBV6-3 TGTGCCAGCGGGACAGGGGAGGCCGGGGAGCTGTTTTTT CASGTGEAGELFF
TRBJ1-2 . . TRBV7-9 TGTGCCAGCAGCTTAGCGAGCGCAGACTATGGCTACACCTTC CASSLASADYGYTF
TRBJ1-1 TRBD1 . TRBV5-8 TGTGCCAGCAGCTTGGTAGGGGGCTACACTGAAGCTTTCTTT CASSLVGGYTEAFF
TRBJ2-1 . . TRBV12-3/TRBV12-4 TGTGCCAGCAGTGCCCTCCCTGGCGACAATGAGCAGTTCTTC CASSALPGDNEQFF
TRBJ1-2 . . TRBV6-5 TGTGCCAGCAGTCCTCAACAGGGTTTAAACTATGGCTACACCTTC CASSPQQGLNYGYTF
TRBJ1-1 . . TRBV9 TGTGCCAGCAGCCCCGCCCCCCGTAGGACTGAAGCTTTCTTT CASSPAPRRTEAFF
TRBJ2-1 . . TRBV12-3/TRBV12-4 TGTGCCAGCAGGCAGGGGTATGAGCAGTTCTTC CASRQGYEQFF
TRBJ2-7 . . TRBV6-2/TRBV6-3 TGTGCCAGCAGTTACTTCCGGGCGCTCTACGAGCAGTACTTC CASSYFRALYEQYF
TRBJ2-7 . few TRBV4-3 TGCGCCAGCAGCCAAGTACCGGGACAAATGGACGAGCAGTACTTC CASSQVPGQMDEQYF
TRBJ2-2 . few TRBV11-1 TGTGCCAGCTCCATCGAGAGCGGGGAGCTGTTTTTT CASSIESGELFF
TRBJ2-7 TRBD2 . TRBV6-5 TGTGCCAGCAGTTACTCGATGTCTAGCGGGCGCTACGAGCAGTACTTC CASSYSMSSGRYEQYF
TRBJ2-3 TRBD2 few TRBV13 TGTGCCAGCAGCTTAGGCCGGGAGGCCACAGATACGCAGTATTTT CASSLGREATDTQYF